A single sample is the source of the 31 T cell receptor beta chains below, sequenced in a study of T cells in Graves' hyperthyroidism and ophthalmopathy. The source material, RNA transcripts, was used to amplify TCR beta CDR3 regions. TCR CDR3 regions were first amplified by RT-PCR with HTBI primers. TCRdb re-called the multiplex PCR reads through MiXCR, storing one row per CDR3 protein. The table lists about 360,000 distinct CDR3 sequences, approximately 13% of them singletons, with roughly 9.2% in the top ten. Sequencing was performed on blood. The receptor source for this set is a woman under 30 with Graves' hyperthyroidism.

This clonotype was seen a handful of times. A much larger clone differs from this one at a single base, so this may be a read error. The chain recombines TRBV28 with TRBJ1-2; unclear D gene. The CDR3 consists of 16 residues. CDR1 and CDR2 from the germline V gene are MDHEN and SYDVKM. V was trimmed by 4 bases and J by 4 bases, leaving 19 bases between them. In DNA, the CDR3 is TGTGCCAGCAGTTCCTCGGTGGCAGTGGATACCTATGGCTACACCTTC. This codes for CASSSSVAVDTYGYTF.

This clonotype was detected many times. The rearrangement uses TRBV12-3 or TRBV12-4 and TRBJ2-2; the D call may be TRBD1 or TRBD2 (5 bases each). The CDR3 runs 19 residues. Trimming stripped 5 bases from V and 3 bases from J, with 25 bases between. Written as DNA, the CDR3 is TGTGCCAGCAGTCCCCTACTTTTATATGGGGGTTTGGACACCGGGGAGCTGTTTTTT. Protein: CASSPLLLYGGLDTGELFF.

This chain links TRBV4-1 with TRBJ2-5, with 7 positions matching TRBD2. The germline CDR1 and CDR2 sequences are MGHRA and YSYEKL. CDR3 length equals 14 residues. J lost 5 bases, V lost 1 base, and 4 bases had no gene match. The CDR3 here is CASSQVAGVETQYF. Written as DNA, the CDR3 is TGCGCCAGCAGCCAAGTCGCGGGAGTGGAGACCCAGTACTTC.

This clonotype was picked up many times. The chain joins TRBV19 to TRBJ1-2; D gene ambiguous. Germline CDR1 reads LNHDA; CDR2 reads SQIVND (reference sequence). CDR3 size: 15 residues. The ends were cut back, 7 bases at V and 6 bases at J, with 21 bases in the middle. The CDR3 sequence is CASTKPSGSTNGYTF. The CDR3 DNA reads as TGTGCCAGTACCAAACCGAGTGGGTCGACCAATGGCTACACCTTC.

Only a few counts were recorded for this clonotype. The chain uses TRBV19 and TRBJ1-2; D unclear. V lost 8 bases to trimming and J lost 2 bases, with 18 bases between them. Germline CDR1 and CDR2: LNHDA and SQIVND (reference sequence). This CDR3 contains 15 residues. CDR3 in DNA: TGTGCCAGTCGGAGGGTTGGCGAAAAAAACTATGGCTACACCTTC. Its translation is CASRRVGEKNYGYTF.

J is TRBJ2-3 and V is TRBV5-1; D unresolved. Per the germline V gene, CDR1 is SGHRS and CDR2 is YFSETQ. V dropped 7 bases and J dropped 0 bases, with 9 bases sitting between them. The CDR3 length is 13 residues. CDR3 protein: CASAQASTDTQYF. CDR3 sequence (DNA): TGCGCCAGCGCTCAGGCTAGCACAGATACGCAGTATTTT.

This clonotype has at least ten counts. The chain couples TRBV3-1 to TRBJ2-7; D is perhaps TRBD1 or TRBD2 (5 bases each). The CDR3 length is 17 residues. Per germline, CDR1 LGHDT and CDR2 YNNKEL (reference sequence). The ends were cut back, 1 base at V and 6 bases at J, with 22 bases in the middle. CDR3 loop: CASSQGSGSRVRSEQYF. CDR3 coding DNA: TGTGCCAGCAGCCAAGGATCAGGGAGTCGAGTTCGCTCCGAGCAGTACTTC.

This clonotype was seen repeatedly, ten times or more. The chain joins TRBV6-2 or TRBV6-3 to TRBJ2-7; 14 nucleotides line up with TRBD2. The junction had 18 bases not matched to a gene; V was cut back by 2 bases and J by 0 bases. The CDR3 runs 22 residues. Germline CDR1 is MNHEY and CDR2 is SVGEGT. The DNA for the CDR3 is TGTGCCAGCAGTTACCGCACACAGGGGCGGTGGACTAGCGGGGGGAGCTCCTACGAGCAGTACTTC. Amino acids: CASSYRTQGRWTSGGSSYEQYF.

This clonotype was counted many times. The rearrangement links TRBV5-5 to TRBJ1-1, with D possibly matching TRBD1 (5 bases). CDR1 and CDR2 (germline): SGHKS, YYEKEE (reference sequence). This CDR3 has 15 residues. The V gene lost 2 bases and the J gene lost 4 bases, with 15 bases spanning the gap. Here the CDR3 reads CASSFGGGSGTEAFF. CDR3 bases: TGTGCCAGCAGCTTTGGGGGGGGATCGGGCACTGAAGCTTTCTTT.

Ten or more counts support this clonotype. The chain combines TRBV11-2 with TRBJ1-4, with a possible D match to TRBD1 (5 bases). With 5 bases removed from V and 7 bases from J, the gap between germline ends came to 11 bases. This CDR3 region has 13 residues. In germline, CDR1 is SGHAT, CDR2 FQNNGV. CDR3 residues: CASSARQIEKLFF. The CDR3 DNA reads TGTGCCAGCAGCGCCAGACAGATTGAAAAACTGTTTTTT.

This clonotype was recorded only once. Just one base apart from a much larger clone, this may be a read error. In DNA, the CDR3 is TGTGCCAGCAGCCGTCAACATGCTAGCACAGATACGCAGTATTTT. This gives the protein CASSRQHASTDTQYF. The chain employs TRBV27 and TRBJ2-3; no clear D gene. Trimming left V 6 bases short and J 0 bases short, with 13 bases between. The CDR3 is made up of 15 amino acids. Germline assignment: CDR1 MNHEY and CDR2 SMNVEV (reference sequence).

In this sample, this clonotype turned up many times. This rearrangement joins TRBV6-1 to TRBJ2-3; TRBD1 is a possible D gene (7 bases). Germline V gives CDR1 MNHNS, CDR2 SASEGT. The CDR3 extends over 14 amino acids. V lost 6 bases, J lost 3 bases, and 13 bases lay in between. The CDR3 region is CASRRDRTTDTQYF. The CDR3 DNA reads TGTGCCAGCAGGCGGGACAGAACTACAGATACGCAGTATTTT.

This clonotype was observed many times. The chain couples TRBV24-1 to TRBJ2-5; possible D gene TRBD1, 5 bases. V was trimmed by 4 bases and J by 2 bases, leaving 10 bases between them. Germline CDR1 and CDR2: KGHDR and SFDVKD. The CDR3 covers 14 residues. CDR3 nucleotides: TGTGCCACCAGTGACACGACAGAACAAGAGACCCAGTACTTC. Its translation is CATSDTTEQETQYF.

V is TRBV9 and J is TRBJ2-3; D ambiguous. The CDR3 extends over 13 amino acids. Germline loops: CDR1 SGDLS, CDR2 YYNGEE. V shed 0 bases and J shed 4 bases, with 6 bases lying between them. DNA for the CDR3: TGTGCCAGCAGCGTAGTCGGCGCAGATACGCAGTATTTT. This sequence encodes CASSVVGADTQYF. The full variable domain, in which reference TRBV9 and TRBJ2-3 provide the parts outside the CDR3, is DSGVTQTPKHLITATGQRVTLRCSPRSGDLSVYWYQQSLDQGLQFLIQYYNGEERAKGNILERFSAQQFPDLHSELNLSSLELGDSALYFCASSVVGADTQYFGPGTRLTVL.

The chain joins TRBV20-1 to TRBJ1-5; D gene unclear. Trimming removed 3 bases from V and 6 bases from J, with 12 bases in between. The CDR3 extends over 13 amino acids. CDR1 DFQATT and CDR2 SNEGSKA come from the germline V gene (reference sequence). The CDR3 sequence is CSASPPRIQPQHF. The CDR3 DNA reads as TGCAGTGCTAGTCCGCCCCGAATTCAGCCCCAGCATTTT.

This clonotype has a handful of counts. V and J are TRBV20-1 and TRBJ2-1, with 7 bases matching TRBD2. After removal of 6 bases from V and 4 bases from J, the junction contained 6 bases not matched to a gene. Germline-derived CDR1 and CDR2 are DFQATT and SNEGSKA (reference sequence). This CDR3 contains 13 residues. CDR3 in DNA: TGCAGTGCCCACCTGGGGGGGTACAATGAGCAGTTCTTC. Amino acid sequence: CSAHLGGYNEQFF.

This clonotype turned up a few times. The chain carries TRBV6-1 and TRBJ2-5; D gene ambiguous. The CDR3 has 15 residues. V was trimmed by 5 bases and J by 1 base, leaving 14 bases between them. Germline CDR1 and CDR2: MNHNS and SASEGT. The CDR3 nucleotides read TGTGCCAGCAGTCGCACCGCGTGGATCCAAGAGACCCAGTACTTC. Translation: CASSRTAWIQETQYF.

V and J are TRBV2 and TRBJ2-6; tentative D call: TRBD1 (6 bases). The CDR3 has 16 residues. The germline V gene has CDR1 SNHLY and CDR2 FYNNEI. V was cut by 5 bases and J by 3 bases, with 14 bases left in between. CDR3 in DNA: TGTGCCAGCAGTTCGAACCAGGGGTTTGGGGCCAACGTCCTGACTTTC. This encodes CASSSNQGFGANVLTF.

This clonotype was observed a handful of times. A much larger clone is a single base away; this may be a read error. The chain carries TRBV28 and TRBJ2-7; possibly TRBD1 for D (5 bases). Trimming cost V 4 bases and J 0 bases, with 13 bases left between them. Germline lookup yields CDR1 MDHEN and CDR2 SYDVKM. The CDR3 runs 15 residues. The CDR3 DNA sequence: TGTGCCAGCAGTTCCCCGGACACTTCCTCCTACGAGCAGTACTTC. Translated, it gives CASSSPDTSSYEQYF.

V is TRBV28 and J is TRBJ2-5; 10 bases align to TRBD2. The CDR3 runs 14 residues. Unmatched junction bases numbered 3, after V lost 3 bases and J lost 5 bases. Looked up from germline, CDR1 is MDHEN and CDR2 is SYDVKM. The CDR3: CASSLPSGSETQYF. For the CDR3, the DNA is TGTGCCAGCAGTTTGCCTAGCGGGAGTGAGACCCAGTACTTC.

As for this clonotype: This may be a read error, as it is one base from a much larger clone. The chain has TRBV7-2 and TRBJ2-2; the D gene is possibly TRBD1 (5 bases). The germline V gene encodes CDR1 SGHTA and CDR2 FQGNSA. This CDR3 is built from 15 residues. Trimming left V 5 bases short and J 5 bases short, with 15 bases between. The DNA for the CDR3 is TGTGCCAGCAGCACGGGCAGGGTAGGGACCGGGGAGCTGTTTTTT. This gives the protein CASSTGRVGTGELFF.

The J gene is TRBJ1-2, the V gene TRBV27; D unclear. Germline V gene data show CDR1 as MNHEY and CDR2 as SMNVEV (reference sequence). Trimming removed 4 bases from V and 8 bases from J, with 17 bases in between. CDR3 length: 14 residues. The CDR3 is CASSSSPGLEGYTF. The CDR3, as DNA: TGTGCCAGCAGTTCCTCGCCGGGCCTGGAGGGCTACACCTTC.

V usage is TRBV19 and J usage is TRBJ1-2; D not resolved. Germline V CDR1 and CDR2: LNHDA, SQIVND (reference sequence). The CDR3 totals 13 residues. Trimming cost V 6 bases and J 0 bases, with 8 bases left between them. The CDR3 reads CASSQRPNYGYTF. The CDR3 nucleotides read TGTGCCAGTAGCCAGCGGCCTAACTATGGCTACACCTTC.

This clonotype was picked up a small number of times. The chain joins TRBV20-1 to TRBJ2-2; tentatively, D is TRBD2 (5 bases). Germline CDR1 is DFQATT and CDR2 is SNEGSKA (reference sequence). The CDR3 consists of 12 residues. CDR3 bases: TGCAGCGCAAGTAAAGCGGCCGGGGAGCTGTTTTTT. Its protein product is CSASKAAGELFF.

This rearrangement joins TRBV30 to TRBJ2-7; D is undetermined. V lost 4 bases and J lost 6, with 10 bases in between. This CDR3 region has 11 residues. Per the germline V gene, CDR1 is GTSNPN and CDR2 is SVGIG (reference sequence). The CDR3 region is CAWKKGPEQYF. DNA for the CDR3: TGTGCCTGGAAGAAGGGTCCCGAGCAGTACTTC.

This clonotype was detected many times. The rearrangement uses TRBV10-3 and TRBJ1-1; D unresolved. The CDR3 length is 14 residues. V shed 4 bases and J shed 4 bases, with 13 bases lying between them. Germline V gives CDR1 ENHRY, CDR2 SYGVKD. The DNA of the CDR3 is TGTGCCATCAGTGTAGGAAGGGAGAGCACTGAAGCTTTCTTT. Protein: CAISVGRESTEAFF.

Ten or more counts support this clonotype. The CDR3 protein is CASSPRTGSIDEQYF. DNA of the CDR3: TGTGCCAGCAGCCCTCGGACAGGGAGTATCGACGAGCAGTACTTC. The J gene is TRBJ2-7, the V gene TRBV7-2, with 8 bases aligning to TRBD1. The V and J ends lost 5 bases and 5 bases, in that order; junction bases with no gene match: 11. The CDR3 has 15 residues. Germline CDR1 is SGHTA and CDR2 is FQGNSA.

This clonotype was seen many times. This chain uses TRBV27 with TRBJ2-2, with 7 positions matching TRBD1. Trimming cost V 4 bases and J 5 bases; bases outside gene matches: 10. This CDR3 is 16 amino acids long. CDR1 is MNHEY, CDR2 SMNVEV, per germline (reference sequence). DNA of the CDR3: TGTGCCAGCAGTTCCTGGACAGGCGGCTGGACCGGGGAGCTGTTTTTT. It codes for CASSSWTGGWTGELFF.

This clonotype came up many times. The chain is built from TRBV28 and TRBJ2-4; 11 nucleotides match TRBD2. V shed 5 bases and J 7 bases; nucleotides not matched to a gene: 13. The CDR3 has 17 amino acids. Germline CDR1 is MDHEN and CDR2 is SYDVKM. CDR3 bases: TGTGCCAGCAGTACCACAACCGCAAGACTAGCGGGGAACATTCAGTACTTC. Translating gives CASSTTTARLAGNIQYF.

This clonotype was counted only a few times. The chain combines TRBV7-2 with TRBJ2-1, with D perhaps TRBD2 (5 bases). V lost 2 bases and J 4 bases, leaving 9 bases between the germline ends. CDR1 SGHTA and CDR2 FQGNSA come from the germline V gene. This CDR3 region has 14 residues. CDR3: CASSLSGEYNEQFF. The CDR3 DNA follows: TGTGCCAGCAGCTTATCTGGGGAGTACAATGAGCAGTTCTTC.

This clonotype was picked up many times. This chain joins TRBV10-3 and TRBJ1-2; 7 bases are a match to TRBD1. This CDR3 has 15 amino acids. J lost 2 bases, V lost 3 bases, and 6 bases had no gene match. Germline CDR1 is ENHRY and CDR2 is SYGVKD. CDR3 in DNA: TGTGCCATCAGTGACGTGACAGGGTGGAACTATGGCTACACCTTC. Translated: CAISDVTGWNYGYTF.